A selection of T cell receptor beta chains follows, all from one sample in a study of patients and donors after allogeneic stem cell transplantation. TCRdb itself ran the RT-PCR reads through MiXCR, one entry per CDR3 protein. The sample carries about a million distinct CDR3 sequences, around 17% recorded once. Material for sequencing was blood, either unsorted or a sorted T cell fraction (not recorded which). These receptors came from a human donor who was either an allogeneic HSCT recipient or a stem cell or donor lymphocyte infusion donor (not recorded which). It is not recorded whose cells these are; they may come from a transplant donor. CDR3s include the opening cysteine and the closing phenylalanine or tryptophan. The D gene is left open where the match is weak. Clone size is not always given. Where it is, it says once, few, many or a class for expanded clones.

d_call clone_size j_call v_call cdr3_aa cdr3_nt
- few TRBJ1-6 TRBV20-1 CSARGRTYRWNSPLHF TGCAGTGCTAGAGGCAGGACTTACCGGTGGAATTCACCCCTCCACTTT
- - TRBJ1-5 TRBV12-3/TRBV12-4 CASIQEVGQPQHF TGTGCCAGCATACAGGAGGTGGGACAGCCCCAGCATTTT
TRBD1 once TRBJ2-1 TRBV5-1 CASRVGQGDYNEQFF TGCGCCAGCAGGGTCGGGCAGGGGGACTACAATGAGCAGTTCTTC
TRBD1 few TRBJ1-2 TRBV4-3 CASSQGGRGQNYGYTF TGCGCCAGCAGCCAAGGAGGCAGGGGGCAGAACTATGGCTACACCTTC
- - TRBJ1-3 TRBV20-1 CSAIGNTIYF TGCAGTGCTATAGGGAACACCATATATTTT
TRBD1 - TRBJ2-7 TRBV5-1 CASKIGDRAPYEQYF TGCGCCAGCAAAATCGGGGACAGGGCCCCCTACGAGCAGTACTTC
- - TRBJ1-3 TRBV6-2/TRBV6-3 CASRFPGDNLGNTIYF TGTGCCAGCAGATTCCCAGGGGACAACCTCGGAAACACCATATATTTT
TRBD2 few TRBJ2-2 TRBV9 CASSVSGGAGELFF TGTGCCAGCAGCGTTAGCGGGGGGGCCGGGGAGCTGTTTTTT
- once TRBJ2-7 TRBV5-1 CASSLVSSSAYEQYF TGCGCCAGCAGCTTGGTTTCCTCCTCGGCCTACGAGCAGTACTTC
TRBD1 few TRBJ2-2 TRBV12-3/TRBV12-4 CASSLRGPRYTNTGELFF TGTGCCAGCAGTTTGAGGGGGCCAAGATATACGAACACCGGGGAGCTGTTTTTT
- few TRBJ2-1 TRBV24-1 CATSDPTLLEDNEQFF TGTGCCACCAGTGATCCAACGCTCCTCGAGGACAATGAGCAGTTCTTC
- few TRBJ2-7 TRBV15 CATSSDGYMEQYF TGTGCCACCAGCAGCGACGGGTACATGGAGCAGTACTTC
TRBD1 - TRBJ2-4 TRBV13 CASTAKGQGRRIEYF TGTGCCAGCACGGCCAAGGGACAGGGTAGGCGCATTGAGTACTTC
- few TRBJ1-1 TRBV20-1 CSARGALWNTEAFF TGCAGTGCTAGAGGGGCACTCTGGAACACTGAAGCTTTCTTT
- - TRBJ1-2 TRBV5-1 CASSSTDRILYGYTF TGCGCCAGCAGCTCCACAGACAGAATCCTCTATGGCTACACCTTC
- - TRBJ1-1 TRBV7-2 CASSLARRTGGRPHTEAFF TGTGCCAGCAGCTTAGCTCGCAGAACTGGGGGGCGCCCCCACACTGAAGCTTTCTTT
- - TRBJ1-1 TRBV6-1 CASSLMGRPNTEAFF TGTGCCAGCAGCTTAATGGGACGCCCGAACACTGAAGCTTTCTTT
- - TRBJ1-1 TRBV20-1 CSASVNGEAFF TGCAGTGCTAGTGTAAACGGTGAAGCTTTCTTT
- many TRBJ2-7 TRBV12-3/TRBV12-4 CASSATGLFGRYEQYF TGTGCCAGCAGCGCTACCGGGCTCTTTGGTCGCTACGAGCAGTACTTC
- - TRBJ2-7 TRBV15 CATSKDGASYEQYF TGTGCCACCAGCAAAGACGGGGCCTCCTACGAGCAGTACTTC
- - TRBJ2-5 TRBV6-2/TRBV6-3 CASSYPSSGPWF TGTGCCAGCAGTTACCCGTCGTCAGGCCCTTGGTTC
TRBD2 - TRBJ2-5 TRBV5-1 CASSTRTSGGLKETQYF TGCGCCAGCAGCACACGGACTAGCGGGGGGCTAAAAGAGACCCAGTACTTC
- many TRBJ1-4 TRBV18 CASSPRVGEKLFF TGTGCCAGCTCACCAAGGGTCGGGGAAAAACTGTTTTTT
- - TRBJ2-7 TRBV20-1 CSARDSISGLAYEQYF TGCAGTGCTAGAGATTCTATCTCGGGGCTTGCCTACGAGCAGTACTTC
- many TRBJ1-2 TRBV29-1 CSVQTRNYGYTF TGCAGCGTCCAGACGCGGAACTATGGCTACACCTTC
- - TRBJ1-5 TRBV7-2 CASSPEANQPQHF TGTGCCAGCAGCCCCGAGGCAAATCAGCCCCAGCATTTT
- few TRBJ2-1 TRBV4-1 CASSQFRQVQNEQFF TGCGCCAGCAGCCAATTTAGACAGGTGCAGAATGAGCAGTTCTTC